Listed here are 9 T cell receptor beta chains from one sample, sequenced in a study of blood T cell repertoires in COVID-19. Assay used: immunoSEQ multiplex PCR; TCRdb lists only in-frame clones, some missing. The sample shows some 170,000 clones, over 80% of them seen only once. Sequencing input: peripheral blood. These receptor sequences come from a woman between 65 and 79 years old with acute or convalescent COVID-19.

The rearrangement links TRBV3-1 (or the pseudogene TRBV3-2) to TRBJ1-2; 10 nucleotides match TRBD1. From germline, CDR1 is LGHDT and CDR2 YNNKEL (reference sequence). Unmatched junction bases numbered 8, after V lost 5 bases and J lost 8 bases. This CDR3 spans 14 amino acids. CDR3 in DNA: TGTGCCAGCAGCACTCGACAGGGGGCGGAAGGCTACACCTTC. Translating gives CASSTRQGAEGYTF.

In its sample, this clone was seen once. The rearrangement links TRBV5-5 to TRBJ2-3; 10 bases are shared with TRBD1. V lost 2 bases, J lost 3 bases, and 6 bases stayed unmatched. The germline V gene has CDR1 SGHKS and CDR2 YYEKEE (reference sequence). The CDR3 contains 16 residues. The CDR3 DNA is TGTGCCAGCAGCTTAGTCCAGGGACAGGGGACAGATACGCAGTATTTT. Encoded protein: CASSLVQGQGTDTQYF. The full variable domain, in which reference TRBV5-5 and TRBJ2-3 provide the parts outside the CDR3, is DAGVTQSPTHLIKTRGQQVTLRCSPISGHKSVSWYQQVLGQGPQFIFQYYEKEERGRGNFPDRFSARQFPNYSSELNVNALLLGDSALYLCASSLVQGQGTDTQYFGPGTRLTVL.

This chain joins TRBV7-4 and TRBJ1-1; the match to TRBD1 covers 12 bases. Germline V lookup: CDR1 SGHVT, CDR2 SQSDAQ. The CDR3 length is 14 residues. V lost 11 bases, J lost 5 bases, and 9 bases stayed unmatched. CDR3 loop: CAVTPGQGATEAFF. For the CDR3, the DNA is TGTGCCGTCACTCCGGGACAGGGGGCGACTGAAGCTTTCTTT.

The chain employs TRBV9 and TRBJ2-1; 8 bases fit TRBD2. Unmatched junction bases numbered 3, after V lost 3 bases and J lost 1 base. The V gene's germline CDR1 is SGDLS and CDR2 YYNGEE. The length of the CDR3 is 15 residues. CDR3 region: CASSETSVSYNEQFF. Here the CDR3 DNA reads TGTGCCAGCAGCGAGACTAGCGTATCCTACAATGAGCAGTTCTTC. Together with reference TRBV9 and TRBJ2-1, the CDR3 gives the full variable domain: DSGVTQTPKHLITATGQRVTLRCSPRSGDLSVYWYQQSLDQGLQFLIQYYNGEERAKGNILERFSAQQFPDLHSELNLSSLELGDSALYFCASSETSVSYNEQFFGPGTRLTVL.

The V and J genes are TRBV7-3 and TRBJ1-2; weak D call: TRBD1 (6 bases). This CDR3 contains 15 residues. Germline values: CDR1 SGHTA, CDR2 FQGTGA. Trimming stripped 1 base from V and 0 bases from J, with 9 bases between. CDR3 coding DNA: TGTGCCAGCAGCTTAAACGCAGGGGCTAACTATGGCTACACCTTC. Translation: CASSLNAGANYGYTF.

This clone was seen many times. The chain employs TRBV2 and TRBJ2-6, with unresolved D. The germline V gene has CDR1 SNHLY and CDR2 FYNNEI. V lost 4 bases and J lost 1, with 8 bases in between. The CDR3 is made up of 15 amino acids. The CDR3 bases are TGTGCCAGCAGTGTACTTGGTTCTGGGGCCAACGTCCTGACTTTC. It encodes CASSVLGSGANVLTF.

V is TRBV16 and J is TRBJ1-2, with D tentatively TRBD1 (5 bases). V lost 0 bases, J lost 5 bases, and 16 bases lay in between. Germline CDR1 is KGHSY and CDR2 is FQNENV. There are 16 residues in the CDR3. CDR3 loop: CASSQSGTARAYGYTF. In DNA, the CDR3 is TGTGCCAGCAGCCAATCTGGAACAGCCAGGGCATATGGCTACACCTTC.

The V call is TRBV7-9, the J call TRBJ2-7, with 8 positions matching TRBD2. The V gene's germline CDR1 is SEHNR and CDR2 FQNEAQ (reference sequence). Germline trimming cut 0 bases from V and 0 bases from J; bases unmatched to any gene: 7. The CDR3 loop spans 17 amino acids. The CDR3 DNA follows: TGTGCCAGCAGCTTAGCGAGTACTAGCGGAAGCTCCTACGAGCAGTACTTC. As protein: CASSLASTSGSSYEQYF. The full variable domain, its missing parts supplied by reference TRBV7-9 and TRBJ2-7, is DTGVSQNPRHKITKRGQNVTFRCDPISEHNRLYWYRQTLGQGPEFLTYFQNEAQLEKSRLLSDRFSAERPKGSFSTLEIQRTEQGDSAMYLCASSLASTSGSSYEQYFGPGTRLTVT.

CDR3 bases: TGTGCCAGCAGTTCGTTCAGATCTAACTATGGCTACACCTTC. Its translation is CASSSFRSNYGYTF. The chain couples TRBV6-2 or TRBV6-3 to TRBJ1-2; D gene uncertain. The germline V gene encodes CDR1 MNHEY and CDR2 SVGEGT. This CDR3 has 14 amino acids. The V end was cut by 4 bases, the J end by 0 bases, with 9 bases between.